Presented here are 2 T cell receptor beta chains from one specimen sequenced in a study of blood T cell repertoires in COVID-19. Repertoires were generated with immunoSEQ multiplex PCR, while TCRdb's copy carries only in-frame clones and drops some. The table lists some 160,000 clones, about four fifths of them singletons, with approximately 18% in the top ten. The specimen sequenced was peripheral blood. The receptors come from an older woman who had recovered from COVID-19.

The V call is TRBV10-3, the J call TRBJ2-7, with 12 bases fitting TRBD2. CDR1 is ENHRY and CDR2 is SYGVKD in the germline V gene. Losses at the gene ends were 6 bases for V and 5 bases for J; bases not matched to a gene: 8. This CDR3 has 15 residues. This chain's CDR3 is CAIRQTSGSVNEQYF. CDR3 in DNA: TGTGCCATCAGGCAGACTAGCGGGAGTGTCAACGAGCAGTACTTC.

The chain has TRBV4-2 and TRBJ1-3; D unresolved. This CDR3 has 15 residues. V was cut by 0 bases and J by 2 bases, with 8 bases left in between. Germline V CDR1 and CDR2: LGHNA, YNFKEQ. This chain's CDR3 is CASSQESVPGNTIYF. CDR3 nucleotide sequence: TGTGCCAGCAGCCAAGAAAGCGTGCCTGGAAACACCATATATTTT.